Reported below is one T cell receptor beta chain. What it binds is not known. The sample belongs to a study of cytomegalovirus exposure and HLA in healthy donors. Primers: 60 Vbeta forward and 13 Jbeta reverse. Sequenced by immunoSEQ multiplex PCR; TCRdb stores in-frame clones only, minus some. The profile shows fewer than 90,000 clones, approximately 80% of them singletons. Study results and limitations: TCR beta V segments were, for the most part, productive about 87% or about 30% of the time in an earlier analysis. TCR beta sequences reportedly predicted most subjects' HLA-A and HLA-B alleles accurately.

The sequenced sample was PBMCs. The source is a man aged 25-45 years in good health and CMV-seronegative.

Here the CDR3 DNA reads TGTGCCAGCAGCGCCACCAGGGGACGGAGCTATGGCTACACCTTC. Encoded protein: CASSATRGRSYGYTF. The chain has TRBV11-2 and TRBJ1-2; TRBD1 is a possible D gene (6 bases). Germline V gene lookup returns CDR1 SGHAT and CDR2 FQNNGV. V gave up 5 bases and J gave up 4 bases, with 17 bases separating them. The CDR3 contains 15 residues. Supplemented by reference TRBV11-2 and TRBJ1-2, the full variable domain reads EAGVAQSPRYKIIEKRQSVAFWCNPISGHATLYWYQQILGQGPKLLIQFQNNGVVDDSQLPKDRFSAERLKGVDSTLKIQPAKLEDSAVYLCASSATRGRSYGYTFGSGTRLTVV.